The 17 T cell receptor beta chains presented below share a single source sample, sequenced in a study of blood T cell repertoires in COVID-19 (dated by TCRdb to between 2020 and 2021). Receptor libraries were prepared by the immunoSEQ multiplex PCR assay. This immuneACCESS table, as held by TCRdb, lists in-frame sequences with V and J called but not all clones. Of the missing ones, under half trace to an unresolved V gene in checked studies; the others have no known cause. The sample yields tens of thousands of clones; less than 85% were counted once. Clones ranked in the top ten supply roughly 2.5% of the sample. Source material: peripheral blood. These receptors came from a man aged 45-65 years with acute or convalescent COVID-19.

The CDR3 nucleotides are TGTGCCAGTAGTGGGAGGGAGGGCCGATACAATGAGCAGTTCTTC. Residues: CASSGREGRYNEQFF. The chain recombines TRBV19 with TRBJ2-1; TRBD2 agrees at 7 bases. The CDR3 is made up of 15 amino acids. V lost 5 bases and J lost 4; bases outside the gene matches: 8. From germline, CDR1 is LNHDA and CDR2 SQIVND (reference sequence).

In its sample, this clone was seen a few times. The chain has TRBV19 and TRBJ1-4; the match to TRBD1 covers 7 bases. CDR3 length: 14 amino acids. CDR1 is LNHDA and CDR2 is SQIVND in the germline V gene (reference sequence). The junction had 4 bases not matched to a gene; V was cut back by 5 bases and J by 4 bases. The CDR3 nucleotides are TGTGCCAGTAGTCTAGGGGGCTTTAATGAAAAACTGTTTTTT. Its protein product is CASSLGGFNEKLFF.

The rearrangement uses TRBV7-8 and TRBJ2-7; D uncertain. The CDR3 loop spans 13 amino acids. Deletions cut 5 bases from V and 3 bases from J, with 11 bases between. CDR1 is SGHVS and CDR2 is FQNEAQ in the germline V gene. Here the CDR3 DNA reads TGTGCCAGCAGCCCCCGTGGAGACTACGAGCAGTACTTC. It codes for CASSPRGDYEQYF.

V and J are TRBV5-1 and TRBJ1-2; tentative D call: TRBD1 (6 bases). CDR3 length: 15 amino acids. Looked up from germline, CDR1 is SGHRS and CDR2 is YFSETQ. Trimming shortened V by 3 bases and J by 1 base, and 13 bases separated the two germline ends. CDR3 DNA: TGCGCCAGCAGCTCCACCGGGACATATAACTATGGCTACACCTTC. This codes for CASSSTGTYNYGYTF. Full variable domain (rest looked up from reference TRBV5-1 and TRBJ1-2): KAGVTQTPRYLIKTRGQQVTLSCSPISGHRSVSWYQQTPGQGLQFLFEYFSETQRNKGNFPGRFSGRQFSNSRSEMNVSTLELGDSALYLCASSSTGTYNYGYTFGSGTRLTVV.

The CDR3 sequence is CASSIGAGLGTDTQYF. The CDR3 bases are TGTGCCAGTAGTATAGGAGCGGGGTTGGGCACAGATACGCAGTATTTT. The chain joins TRBV19 to TRBJ2-3; 7 nucleotides agree with TRBD2. The germline CDR1 and CDR2 sequences are LNHDA and SQIVND (reference sequence). There are 16 residues in the CDR3. With 1 base clipped from V and 1 base from J, the junction kept 5 bases outside the gene matches.

The rearrangement links TRBV6-5 to TRBJ2-7, with 7 bases matching TRBD1. This CDR3 comprises 14 residues. Germline V gene data show CDR1 as MNHEY and CDR2 as SVGAGI. J gave up 1 base and V 8 bases, and 8 bases lay outside the gene matches. The CDR3 sequence: CASRRTGTSYEQYF. CDR3 coding DNA: TGTGCCAGCCGACGGACAGGAACTTCCTACGAGCAGTACTTC.

As concerns this clone: Germline is not matched at one junction end, which may reflect a read error. The rearrangement uses TRBV19 and TRBJ2-7; 8 bases are a match to TRBD2. The CDR3 loop spans 17 amino acids. Germline V gene sequence: CDR1 LNHDA, CDR2 SQIVND (reference sequence). CDR3 DNA sequence: TGTGCCAGTAGTCTAGACCTTCCCGGGACTAGGACCTACGAGCAGTACTTC. As protein: CASSLDLPGTRTYEQYF.

Here the CDR3 DNA reads TGTGCCAGCAGCAAAGTGCAGCGGGAGCGACACCTCTCCTACAATGAGCAGTTCTTC. Encoded protein: CASSKVQRERHLSYNEQFF. V and J are TRBV21-1 and TRBJ2-1; the table's D call, TRBD2, was not checked against the DNA. TRBV21-1 is shown as a pseudogene. This CDR3 spans 19 amino acids.

This clone showed up just once. CDR3: CASSLGQGGNQPQHF. The CDR3 DNA is TGTGCCAGCAGCTTGGGTCAGGGTGGGAATCAGCCCCAGCATTTT. The chain carries TRBV5-5 and TRBJ1-5, with D possibly matching TRBD1 (5 bases). The CDR3 is 15 amino acids. V was clipped by 0 bases and J by 4 bases, with 11 bases between them. CDR1 is SGHKS, CDR2 YYEKEE, per germline (reference sequence).

V and J are TRBV28 and TRBJ1-6; 10 bases line up with TRBD1. The CDR3 totals 14 residues. Germline lookup yields CDR1 MDHEN and CDR2 SYDVKM. Losses at the gene ends were 7 bases for V and 8 bases for J; bases not matched to a gene: 5. CDR3 nucleotides: TGTGCCAGCAACCGACAGGGGGCGGATTCACCCCTCCACTTT. It encodes CASNRQGADSPLHF.

The genes are TRBV4-1 and TRBJ2-6; TRBD2 matches at 9 bases. V gave up 2 bases and J gave up 0 bases; unmatched junction bases: 8. CDR3 length equals 19 residues. Germline V lookup: CDR1 MGHRA, CDR2 YSYEKL. The CDR3, as DNA: TGCGCCAGCAGCCAACCTCTAGCGGGATTTGACTCTGGGGCCAACGTCCTGACTTTC. The encoded protein is CASSQPLAGFDSGANVLTF.

The rearrangement links TRBV3-1 (or the pseudogene TRBV3-2) to TRBJ2-7, with TRBD1 matching over 10 bases. V lost 5 bases, J lost 7 bases, and 8 bases stayed unmatched. The germline V gene has CDR1 LGHDT and CDR2 YNNKEL (reference sequence). The CDR3 has 14 residues. CDR3 sequence (DNA): TGTGCCAGCAGCAAGGACAGGGGGAATGTAGAGCAGTACTTC. Translating gives CASSKDRGNVEQYF.

The rearrangement joins TRBV7-2 to TRBJ2-1, with a possible D match to TRBD1 (5 bases). The germline V and J ends were trimmed by 6 bases and 0 bases, with 12 bases remaining between them. This CDR3 is 15 amino acids long. Germline V CDR1 and CDR2: SGHTA, FQGNSA. CDR3 loop: CASRRPGRSYNEQFF. The CDR3 nucleotides read TGTGCCAGCAGACGCCCAGGGCGCTCCTACAATGAGCAGTTCTTC. The variable domain in full, with the rest retrieved from reference TRBV7-2 and TRBJ2-1, is GAGVSQSPSNKVTEKGKDVELRCDPISGHTALYWYRQSLGQGLEFLIYFQGNSAPDKSGLPSDRFSAERTGGSVSTLTIQRTQQEDSAVYLCASRRPGRSYNEQFFGPGTRLTVL.

The chain is built from TRBV28 and TRBJ1-5; D is unclear. Germline CDR1 is MDHEN and CDR2 is SYDVKM. Trimming removed 2 bases at V and 3 bases at J, with 8 bases between. The CDR3 sequence is 14 residues long. Here the CDR3 reads CASSLTEPNQPQHF. The CDR3 coding sequence is TGTGCCAGCAGTTTAACAGAACCCAATCAGCCCCAGCATTTT. The full variable domain, completed using reference TRBV28 and TRBJ1-5, is DVKVTQSSRYLVKRTGEKVFLECVQDMDHENMFWYRQDPGLGLRLIYFSYDVKMKEKGDIPEGYSVSREKKERFSLILESASTNQTSMYLCASSLTEPNQPQHFGDGTRLSIL.

Note on this clone: The same CDR3 is also encoded by other DNA sequences in this sample. The chain couples TRBV4-1 to TRBJ2-3; D is uncertain. This CDR3 contains 12 residues. The V and J ends lost 4 bases and 4 bases respectively, with 6 bases between them. Germline-derived CDR1 and CDR2 are MGHRA and YSYEKL. CDR3 bases: TGCGCCAGCAGCCCCCCGGCAGATACGCAGTATTTT. This gives the protein CASSPPADTQYF.

The V gene is TRBV19, the J gene TRBJ2-3, with a weak D call TRBD2 (6 bases). Germline loops: CDR1 LNHDA, CDR2 SQIVND (reference sequence). Deletions cut 0 bases from V and 0 bases from J, with 13 bases between. The CDR3 extends over 17 amino acids. The CDR3 region is CASSIDYDSGSTDTQYF. The CDR3 DNA follows: TGTGCCAGTAGTATAGATTATGATAGCGGAAGCACAGATACGCAGTATTTT.

The chain uses TRBV7-6 and TRBJ2-1; D call uncertain. There are 15 residues in the CDR3. Per the germline V gene, CDR1 is SGHVS and CDR2 is FNYEAQ. The germline V and J ends were trimmed by 6 bases and 0 bases, with 12 bases remaining between them. CDR3 residues: CASSTNSGSYNEQFF. DNA for the CDR3: TGTGCCAGCAGTACAAACTCAGGCTCCTACAATGAGCAGTTCTTC. Full variable domain (missing parts from reference TRBV7-6 and TRBJ2-1): GAGVSQSPRYKVTKRGQDVALRCDPISGHVSLYWYRQALGQGPEFLTYFNYEAQQDKSGLPNDRFSAERPEGSISTLTIQRTEQRDSAMYRCASSTNSGSYNEQFFGPGTRLTVL.